A single sample gave rise to the 9 T cell receptor beta chains below, sequenced in a study of T cell clones after liver transplantation (dated by TCRdb to the late 2010s). Library prep was done by the immunoSEQ multiplex PCR assay. Entries here come from immuneACCESS through TCRdb and include only in-frame sequences with V and J called. Some clones fail to appear in such tables; in the studies checked, an unresolved V gene covers under half of the shortfall, and the cause of the remainder is unknown. The sample records some 57,000 clones, 60% to 80% of which are singletons. Of the sample, around 9.1% falls within the top ten clones. Specimen: CD4+ T cells from blood, collected at the 22-month timepoint. Receptors originate from a human patient who received a liver transplant. A transplant means some T cells may be of graft donor rather than patient origin.

This sequence joins TRBV27 and TRBJ1-5, with D unresolved. This CDR3 spans 12 amino acids. The germline CDR1 and CDR2 sequences are MNHEY and SMNVEV (reference sequence). V was trimmed by 3 bases and J by 0 bases, leaving 0 bases between them. The CDR3 nucleotides read TGTGCCAGCAGTTTTAGCAATCAGCCCCAGCATTTT. It yields the protein CASSFSNQPQHF.

The chain links TRBV11-2 to TRBJ2-7; the D is unclear. The germline V and J ends were trimmed by 5 bases and 2 bases, with 16 bases remaining between them. The CDR3 has 15 amino acids. Germline V gene sequence: CDR1 SGHAT, CDR2 FQNNGV. CDR3 coding DNA: TGTGCCAGCAGCCAAGGCACGGGCAGCACCTACGAGCAGTACTTC. This encodes CASSQGTGSTYEQYF.

The gene calls are TRBV2 and TRBJ1-5; D not certain. The V end lost 0 bases, the J end lost 4 bases, and 10 bases lay between the germline ends. The CDR3 has 15 amino acids. The germline CDR1 and CDR2 sequences are SNHLY and FYNNEI. The CDR3 sequence: CASSEALAENQPQHF. The CDR3 DNA is TGTGCCAGCAGTGAAGCGCTGGCAGAAAATCAGCCCCAGCATTTT. Looking up the rest from reference TRBV2 and TRBJ1-5 gives the full variable domain: EPEVTQTPSHQVTQMGQEVILRCVPISNHLYFYWYRQILGQKVEFLVSFYNNEISEKSEIFDDQFSVERPDGSNFTLKIRSTKLEDSAMYFCASSEALAENQPQHFGDGTRLSIL.

This clone was counted only a few times. The genes are TRBV9 and TRBJ2-3; D gene ambiguous. The CDR3 has 13 residues. The germline V gene has CDR1 SGDLS and CDR2 YYNGEE. Trimming took off 3 bases at V and 2 bases at J, with 7 bases between the two ends. The CDR3 protein is CASSGSLTDTQYF. As DNA, the CDR3 is TGTGCCAGCAGCGGGAGCCTCACAGATACGCAGTATTTT.

The CDR3 spells CASSLVRDRGRGYTF. DNA of the CDR3: TGTGCCAGCAGCTTAGTCCGGGACAGGGGGCGCGGCTACACCTTC. This chain links TRBV7-9 with TRBJ1-2, with 12 bases identical to TRBD1. The junction had 5 bases not matched to a gene; V was cut back by 1 base and J by 8 bases. This CDR3 is 15 amino acids long. Germline lookup yields CDR1 SEHNR and CDR2 FQNEAQ (reference sequence). The whole variable domain, filled in from reference TRBV7-9 and TRBJ1-2, reads DTGVSQNPRHKITKRGQNVTFRCDPISEHNRLYWYRQTLGQGPEFLTYFQNEAQLEKSRLLSDRFSAERPKGSFSTLEIQRTEQGDSAMYLCASSLVRDRGRGYTFGSGTRLTVV.

This clone turned up a few times. CDR3 in amino acids: CASSPTAYEQYF. The CDR3 coding sequence is TGTGCCAGCTCACCAACGGCCTACGAGCAGTACTTC. This chain connects TRBV18 to TRBJ2-7; D gene unclear. Germline V gives CDR1 KGHSH, CDR2 LQKENI. The CDR3 is 12 amino acids. V lost 2 bases, J lost 2 bases, and 4 bases lay in between.

This chain links TRBV15 with TRBJ2-2; no reliable D call. Trimming took 0 bases from V and 4 from J, leaving 9 bases between them. Germline-derived CDR1 and CDR2 are LNHNV and YYDKDF (reference sequence). The CDR3 is 15 amino acids. In DNA form, the CDR3 reads TGTGCCACCAGCAGAGATTTTGGACGCACCGGGGAGCTGTTTTTT. This encodes CATSRDFGRTGELFF.

In nucleotides, the CDR3 is TGTGCCTGGACCCGGAGGACTGAAGCTTTCTTT. As protein: CAWTRRTEAFF. The J gene is TRBJ1-1, the V gene TRBV30, with no clear D. V was pared by 4 bases and J by 5 bases, with 8 bases between. CDR3 length: 11 residues. The germline gives CDR1 GTSNPN, CDR2 SVGIG (reference sequence).

The chain couples TRBV14 to TRBJ1-2; 8 nucleotides agree with TRBD1. The length of the CDR3 is 15 residues. Trimming took 4 bases from V and 9 from J; bases not matched to a gene: 13. CDR1 is SGHDN, CDR2 FVKESK, per germline. Written as DNA, the CDR3 is TGTGCCAGCAGCCGGGCCGGGGGACAGGTCCAAAGCTACACCTTC. Its protein product is CASSRAGGQVQSYTF.